These T cell receptor beta chains were read from a single sample in a study of blood T cell repertoires in COVID-19. Sequencing used immunoSEQ multiplex PCR; TCRdb keeps in-frame clones, though not all of them. The sample includes about 200,000 clones, around nine tenths of them seen just once. The sequenced sample was peripheral blood. These receptors were collected from a man in his sixties with acute or convalescent COVID-19. Both conserved end residues are part of each CDR3. The D gene is left open where the match is weak. The size entry is marked missing in some rows and otherwise reads once, few, many or a size class.

TRBJ1-6,NA,TRBD1,TRBV14,CASRTGGNSSPLHF,TGTGCCAGCAGGACAGGGGGCAATAGTTCACCCCTCCACTTT
TRBJ2-2,NA,TRBD1,TRBV9,CASSAGGSDTGELFF,TGTGCCAGCAGCGCAGGGGGCTCGGACACCGGGGAGCTGTTTTTT
TRBJ2-4,NA,NA,TRBV5-1,CASSLDRGRKNIQYF,TGCGCCAGCAGCTTGGATCGCGGGCGGAAAAACATTCAGTACTTC
TRBJ2-2,NA,TRBD1,TRBV18,CASSPRGQVSGELFF,TGTGCCAGCTCACCAAGGGGACAGGTGTCCGGGGAGCTGTTTTTT
TRBJ1-2,NA,TRBD1,TRBV28,CASSPPGGDYGYTF,TGTGCCAGCAGCCCCCCAGGGGGCGACTATGGCTACACCTTC
TRBJ1-5,NA,NA,TRBV21-1,CASSKKGDNQPQHF,TGTGCCAGCAGCAAAAAGGGGGACAATCAGCCCCAGCATTTT
TRBJ1-2,once,NA,TRBV19,CASSYARDYGYTF,TGTGCCAGTAGTTATGCTCGGGACTATGGCTACACCTTC
TRBJ2-2,NA,TRBD1,TRBV11-1,CASSFAGGFTGELFF,TGTGCCAGCAGCTTTGCAGGGGGATTTACCGGGGAGCTGTTTTTT
TRBJ1-2,NA,TRBD1,TRBV5-1,CASSSTGGAGGYTF,TGCGCCAGCAGCTCGACAGGGGGCGCCGGGGGCTACACCTTC
TRBJ1-2,once,NA,TRBV5-8,CASSGWTAVQGYTF,TGTGCCAGCAGCGGATGGACAGCCGTTCAAGGCTACACCTTC
TRBJ1-6,NA,TRBD1,TRBV15,CATQTRDQRPGQGFNSPLHF,TGTGCCACGCAAACTCGTGACCAACGCCCGGGACAGGGATTTAATTCACCCCTCCACTTT
TRBJ2-4,NA,TRBD1,TRBV5-1,CASSSSGTGVGNIQYF,TGCGCCAGCAGCAGCTCCGGGACAGGCGTGGGAAACATTCAGTACTTC
TRBJ1-2,NA,NA,TRBV6-4,CASSDSGGYGYTF,TGTGCCAGCAGTGACTCCGGGGGGTATGGCTACACCTTC
TRBJ2-3,few,NA,TRBV4-1,CASSQDRARADTQYF,TGCGCCAGCAGCCAAGATCGAGCGCGGGCAGATACGCAGTATTTT
TRBJ2-7,NA,TRBD2,TRBV27,CASSEELRGVYEQYF,TGTGCCAGCAGTGAAGAACTTCGGGGGGTCTACGAGCAGTACTTC
TRBJ1-2,NA,NA,TRBV2,CASRRQVQDGYTF,TGTGCCAGCAGACGACAGGTCCAGGATGGCTACACCTTC
TRBJ2-1,NA,TRBD1,TRBV6-5,CASSPGTGQYNEQFF,TGTGCCAGCAGTCCGGGGACAGGGCAATACAATGAGCAGTTCTTC
TRBJ1-1,NA,NA,TRBV28,CASSLRWTEAFF,TGTGCCAGCAGCCTACGGTGGACTGAAGCTTTCTTT
TRBJ1-1,NA,TRBD1,TRBV19,CASSPGQGVLNTEAFF,TGTGCCAGTAGTCCGGGACAGGGGGTTTTGAACACTGAAGCTTTCTTT
TRBJ2-5,NA,TRBD2,TRBV3-1/TRBV3-2,CASSQASSGPQETQYF,TGTGCCAGCAGCCAAGCGTCTAGCGGGCCCCAAGAGACCCAGTACTTC
TRBJ1-1,NA,NA,TRBV19,CASRNSAEAFF,TGTGCCAGTAGGAATAGCGCTGAAGCTTTCTTT
TRBJ1-2,few,NA,TRBV28,CASRIQGQGYGYTF,TGTGCCAGCAGGATTCAGGGGCAGGGCTATGGCTACACCTTC
TRBJ2-7,NA,TRBD1,TRBV5-4,CASSRRMGQASYEQYF,TGTGCCAGCAGCCGCCGTATGGGACAGGCCTCCTACGAGCAGTACTTC
TRBJ2-7,NA,TRBD2,TRBV27,CASSLSRGGPASYEQYF,TGTGCCAGCAGTTTAAGTCGCGGGGGGCCCGCTTCCTACGAGCAGTACTTC
TRBJ1-5,few,NA,TRBV10-1,CASNISVIDTGTQPQHF,TGCGCCAGCAACATATCGGTCATCGATACAGGGACTCAGCCCCAGCATTTT
TRBJ2-7,NA,TRBD1,TRBV18,CASSPGTGAYEQYF,TGTGCCAGCTCACCAGGGACAGGCGCCTACGAGCAGTACTTC
TRBJ1-3,few,NA,TRBV6-2/TRBV6-3,CASSYSEGVLFGNTIYF,TGTGCCAGCAGTTACTCCGAGGGAGTACTCTTTGGAAACACCATATATTTT
TRBJ2-2,few,NA,TRBV5-1,CASSPQTNTGELFF,TGCGCCAGCAGCCCACAAACGAACACCGGGGAGCTGTTTTTT
TRBJ2-5,NA,TRBD2,TRBV5-4,CASSSSGGTQETQYF,TGTGCCAGCAGCTCATCCGGGGGGACGCAAGAGACCCAGTACTTC
TRBJ1-6,NA,NA,TRBV3-1/TRBV3-2,CASSQDLNSPLHF,TGTGCCAGCAGCCAAGATCTTAATTCACCCCTCCACTTT
TRBJ1-3,NA,NA,TRBV6-6,CASSATGTSGNTIYF,TGTGCCAGCAGCGCCACCGGGACTTCTGGAAACACCATATATTTT
TRBJ2-3,NA,NA,TRBV19,CASSILSSGTDTQYF,TGTGCCAGTAGTATCCTCTCAAGCGGCACAGATACGCAGTATTTT
TRBJ1-4,NA,NA,TRBV5-1,CASSLLRRTENEKLFF,TGCGCCAGCAGCTTGTTGCGAAGGACAGAGAATGAAAAACTGTTTTTT
TRBJ1-2,once,NA,TRBV7-9,CASSIQDGYTF,TGTGCCAGCAGCATTCAGGATGGCTACACCTTC
TRBJ2-3,NA,NA,TRBV7-3,CASSFLLATDTQYF,TGTGCCAGCAGCTTTCTACTAGCCACAGATACGCAGTATTTT
TRBJ2-5,NA,TRBD1,TRBV5-4,CASSSFGTGTVGTQYF,TGTGCCAGCAGCTCGTTTGGGACAGGAACCGTCGGGACCCAGTACTTC
TRBJ1-1,NA,NA,TRBV7-9,CASSLEYEAFF,TGTGCCAGCAGCCTAGAATATGAAGCTTTCTTT
TRBJ2-7,NA,TRBD1,TRBV7-7,CASSLVLSWDRGLIHEQYF,TGTGCCAGCAGCTTAGTATTAAGTTGGGACAGGGGATTGATCCACGAGCAGTACTTC
TRBJ2-2,NA,NA,TRBV6-5,CASRGHRTGELFF,TGTGCCAGCAGGGGGCACCGGACCGGGGAGCTGTTTTTT
TRBJ2-7,NA,TRBD1,TRBV27,CASSLGPGQGKQYF,TGTGCCAGCAGTTTGGGACCGGGACAGGGTAAGCAGTACTTC
TRBJ2-3,NA,TRBD2,TRBV10-1,CASGPSSGGTDTQYF,TGCGCCAGCGGCCCTTCTAGCGGGGGAACAGATACGCAGTATTTT
TRBJ1-1,NA,TRBD1,TRBV7-9,CASSLFRGQGSMNTEAFF,TGTGCCAGCAGCTTATTTAGGGGACAGGGCTCGATGAACACTGAAGCTTTCTTT